Each of the 10 T cell receptor beta chains below was sequenced from the same sample in a study of blood T cell repertoires in COVID-19. Libraries were prepared by immunoSEQ multiplex PCR; TCRdb keeps only in-frame clonotypes and omits some of them. Here the sample spans about 210,000 clones, approximately 82% being singletons. Sequenced: peripheral blood. The receptor source for this set is a woman aged 40 to 55 with acute or convalescent COVID-19.

This chain uses TRBV13 with TRBJ1-2, with 8 bases identical to TRBD1. The ends lost 5 bases at V and 4 bases at J; junction bases unmatched: 12. The CDR3 spans 16 residues. Per germline, CDR1 PRHDT and CDR2 FYEKMQ (reference sequence). The CDR3 spells CASSANDADRAYGYTF. The CDR3 DNA follows: TGTGCCAGCAGCGCGAACGATGCGGACAGGGCCTATGGCTACACCTTC.

The V gene is TRBV9, the J gene TRBJ2-2, with D tentatively TRBD1 (8 bases). The CDR3 covers 15 residues. Germline V gives CDR1 SGDLS, CDR2 YYNGEE. V lost 4 bases, J lost 3 bases, and 13 bases lay in between. The CDR3 sequence: CASSTGGVYTGELFF. CDR3 nucleotide sequence: TGTGCCAGCAGCACAGGGGGGGTGTACACCGGGGAGCTGTTTTTT.

The J gene is TRBJ2-7, the V gene TRBV27, with 10 positions matching TRBD1. The length of the CDR3 is 16 residues. V was clipped by 7 bases and J by 2 bases; unmatched bases: 11. Germline CDR1 and CDR2: MNHEY and SMNVEV (reference sequence). CDR3 residues: CASIPAIGTGAYEQYF. CDR3 sequence (DNA): TGTGCCAGCATCCCGGCGATCGGGACAGGGGCCTACGAGCAGTACTTC.

This chain connects TRBV5-1 to TRBJ2-1; D possibly corresponds to TRBD2 (6 bases). CDR3 length: 14 amino acids. V shed 5 bases and J shed 8 bases, with 17 bases lying between them. CDR1 and CDR2 (germline): SGHRS, YFSETQ. CDR3 coding DNA: TGCGCCAGCAGGGGACTTAAAAAGGAGCATGAGCAGTTCTTC. Amino acids: CASRGLKKEHEQFF.

The rearrangement uses TRBV19 and TRBJ2-7, with D perhaps TRBD1 (6 bases). The germline V gene has CDR1 LNHDA and CDR2 SQIVND (reference sequence). The CDR3 consists of 15 residues. Between the trimmed V and J ends, which lost 4 bases and 3 bases, there was a span of 16 bases. The CDR3 loop is CASSSTTTGYYEQYF. In DNA form, the CDR3 reads TGTGCCAGTAGTAGCACAACTACAGGGTACTACGAGCAGTACTTC.

The sample holds one count of this clone. The chain couples TRBV9 to TRBJ2-1; possible D gene TRBD2, 7 bases. The CDR3 totals 15 residues. V lost 1 base, J lost 10 bases, and 18 bases lay in between. Per germline, CDR1 SGDLS and CDR2 YYNGEE. The CDR3 DNA follows: TGTGCCAGCAGCGTACGACTAGGGGGGGTTGCGGAGCAGTTCTTC. Its protein product is CASSVRLGGVAEQFF.

The chain joins TRBV19 to TRBJ2-2; 12 bases line up with TRBD2. Trimming removed 3 bases from V and 7 bases from J; junction bases left unmatched: 3. The CDR3 contains 15 residues. CDR1 and CDR2 from the germline V gene are LNHDA and SQIVND (reference sequence). In DNA form, the CDR3 reads TGTGCCAGTAGTATTCTAGCGGGAGGGAACGGGGAGCTGTTTTTT. Protein product: CASSILAGGNGELFF.

The rearrangement links TRBV7-6 to TRBJ1-1; D gene uncertain. Trimming pared 1 base from V and 1 base from J, leaving 7 bases between. Germline CDR1 SGHVS, CDR2 FNYEAQ. The CDR3 has 14 residues. The CDR3 DNA reads as TGTGCCAGCAGCTTAGGGCCAGAGAACACTGAAGCTTTCTTT. Amino acid sequence: CASSLGPENTEAFF.

CDR3 residues: CASSLPGVDEQFF. The DNA for the CDR3 is TGTGCCAGCTCACTACCAGGGGTTGACGAGCAGTTCTTC. The chain couples TRBV18 to TRBJ2-1; maybe TRBD1 (6 bases). This CDR3 region has 13 residues. The ends were cut back, 4 bases at V and 10 bases at J, with 14 bases in the middle. Germline CDR1 reads KGHSH; CDR2 reads LQKENI.

The genes are TRBV7-9 and TRBJ2-3, with D perhaps TRBD2 (6 bases). The CDR3 covers 15 residues. Trimming cost V 5 bases and J 1 base, with 13 bases left between them. Germline V lookup: CDR1 SEHNR, CDR2 FQNEAQ (reference sequence). The CDR3 DNA sequence: TGTGCCAGCAGCGATGGAGGGCCCGGCACAGATACGCAGTATTTT. Translating it yields CASSDGGPGTDTQYF. The full variable domain, its missing parts supplied by reference TRBV7-9 and TRBJ2-3, is DTGVSQNPRHKITKRGQNVTFRCDPISEHNRLYWYRQTLGQGPEFLTYFQNEAQLEKSRLLSDRFSAERPKGSFSTLEIQRTEQGDSAMYLCASSDGGPGTDTQYFGPGTRLTVL.